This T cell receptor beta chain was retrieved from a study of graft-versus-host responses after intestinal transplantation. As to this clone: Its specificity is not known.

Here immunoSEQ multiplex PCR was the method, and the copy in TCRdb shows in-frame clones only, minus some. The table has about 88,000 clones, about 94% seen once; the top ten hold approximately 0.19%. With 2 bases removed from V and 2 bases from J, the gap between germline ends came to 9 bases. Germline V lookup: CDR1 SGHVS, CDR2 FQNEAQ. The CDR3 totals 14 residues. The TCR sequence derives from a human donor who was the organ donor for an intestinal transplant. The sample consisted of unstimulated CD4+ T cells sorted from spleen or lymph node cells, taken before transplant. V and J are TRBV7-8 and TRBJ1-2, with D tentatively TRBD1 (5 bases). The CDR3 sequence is CASSLKGANYGYTF. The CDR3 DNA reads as TGTGCCAGCAGCTTAAAAGGGGCGAACTATGGCTACACCTTC.